These 14 T cell receptor beta chains were all obtained from the same sample, sequenced in a study of Ad26.COV2.S vaccination and SARS-CoV-2 variants. This table comes from immunoSEQ multiplex PCR, and its TCRdb copy is limited to in-frame clones, with some not included. The sample yields hundreds of thousands of clones, about 93% seen once. Sample treatment: around 19 received Ad26.COV2.S at low or high dose, single or two shots; roughly five received placebo; per-sample allocation not given. Specimen acquisition occurred on day 63 following the initial vaccine or placebo injection. The sequenced sample was peripheral blood, obtained in a trial of Ad26.COV2.S vaccine versus placebo. The source of these receptors is a person between 18 and 65 years old who received the Ad26.COV2.S COVID-19 vaccine or a placebo.

The CDR3 DNA reads TGTGCCAGTAGTATAGAAGGAGGTAACACCGGGGAGCTGTTTTTT. It yields the protein CASSIEGGNTGELFF. V is TRBV19 and J is TRBJ2-2; possible D gene TRBD2, 5 bases. Germline CDR1 LNHDA, CDR2 SQIVND (reference sequence). V was clipped by 0 bases and J by 2 bases, with 7 bases between them. This CDR3 spans 15 amino acids.

A note on this clone: The same CDR3 also results from other DNA sequences found in this sample. This chain uses TRBV18 with TRBJ1-2; 7 bases align to TRBD1. The CDR3 loop spans 14 amino acids. Germline loops: CDR1 KGHSH, CDR2 LQKENI. Trimming took 3 bases from V and 5 from J; bases not matched to a gene: 6. The CDR3 spells CASSPARDSYGYTF. CDR3 in DNA: TGTGCCAGCTCACCCGCCCGGGACAGTTATGGCTACACCTTC.

There are a few counts of this clone. J is TRBJ2-2 and V is TRBV2; 7 bases are shared with TRBD2. The ends lost 2 bases at V and 0 bases at J; junction bases unmatched: 6. The CDR3 extends over 17 amino acids. CDR1 is SNHLY, CDR2 FYNNEI, per germline. CDR3 residues: CASSELADFANTGELFF. CDR3 DNA sequence: TGTGCCAGCAGTGAACTAGCGGACTTCGCGAACACCGGGGAGCTGTTTTTT.

The chain combines TRBV5-1 with TRBJ2-3; 8 bases agree with TRBD2. Per germline, CDR1 SGHRS and CDR2 YFSETQ. CDR3 length equals 13 residues. The V and J ends lost 3 bases and 6 bases, in that order; junction bases with no gene match: 3. The CDR3 DNA sequence: TGCGCCAGCAGCTCCCCGGGAGGGGATACGCAGTATTTT. This encodes CASSSPGGDTQYF.

This clone was observed once. V gene TRBV3-1 (or the pseudogene TRBV3-2) combines with J gene TRBJ2-2; no definite D call. The CDR3 sequence is 15 residues long. Deletions cut 4 bases from V and 0 bases from J, with 9 bases between. CDR1 is LGHDT, CDR2 YNNKEL, per germline (reference sequence). CDR3 DNA: TGTGCCAGCAGCCCATTATTTCCGAACACCGGGGAGCTGTTTTTT. Protein product: CASSPLFPNTGELFF.

The chain joins TRBV7-2 to TRBJ1-2; D might be TRBD1 (6 bases). The germline CDR1 and CDR2 sequences are SGHTA and FQGNSA. With 5 bases removed from V and 3 bases from J, the gap between germline ends came to 19 bases. This CDR3 has 16 residues. The CDR3: CASSDDQGRAHYGYTF. In DNA, the CDR3 is TGTGCCAGCAGCGACGACCAGGGGAGAGCGCACTATGGCTACACCTTC.

This chain connects TRBV7-8 to TRBJ2-3; TRBD2 aligns across 11 bases. The V gene end was trimmed by 6 bases and the J gene end by 2 bases; junction bases not matched to a gene: 7. CDR3 length: 16 amino acids. Germline V gene lookup returns CDR1 SGHVS and CDR2 FQNEAQ. DNA of the CDR3: TGTGCCAGCAGTTATGGGACTAGCGGACCCACAGATACGCAGTATTTT. Protein sequence: CASSYGTSGPTDTQYF.

This chain uses TRBV10-3 with TRBJ2-1; D is possibly TRBD2 (6 bases). In germline, CDR1 is ENHRY, CDR2 SYGVKD. The CDR3 contains 13 residues. V was shortened by 9 bases and J by 7 bases, with 16 bases between the two germline ends. The CDR3 DNA reads as TGTGCCATTGGCCCCGGGAGCGGGAATGAGCAGTTCTTC. This gives the protein CAIGPGSGNEQFF.

The V gene is TRBV6-2 or TRBV6-3, the J gene TRBJ1-2, with 7 bases fitting TRBD1. Trimming removed 6 bases from V and 7 bases from J; junction bases left unmatched: 11. The V gene's germline CDR1 is MNHEY and CDR2 SVGEGT. CDR3 length: 14 amino acids. CDR3 residues: CASSGTENPSGYTF. DNA of the CDR3: TGTGCCAGCAGCGGGACAGAAAACCCTAGTGGCTACACCTTC.

The chain links TRBV7-2 to TRBJ2-3, with D possibly matching TRBD2 (6 bases). The V and J ends lost 5 bases and 2 bases respectively, with 11 bases between them. CDR1 is SGHTA and CDR2 is FQGNSA in the germline V gene. CDR3 length equals 14 residues. CDR3 sequence (DNA): TGTGCCAGCAGCCCAGGACTACCCACAGATACGCAGTATTTT. This translates into CASSPGLPTDTQYF.

CDR3 protein: CASSFPNRQALGYTF. The CDR3 DNA sequence: TGTGCCAGCAGCTTTCCTAATAGACAGGCTCTCGGCTACACCTTC. This chain links TRBV7-9 with TRBJ1-2; TRBD1 might be the D (6 bases). Deletions cut 3 bases from V and 8 bases from J, with 19 bases between. From germline, CDR1 is SEHNR and CDR2 FQNEAQ (reference sequence). The CDR3 is 15 amino acids.

The rearrangement joins TRBV10-3 to TRBJ2-7; 8 nucleotides line up with TRBD1. The CDR3 length is 13 residues. V gave up 6 bases and J gave up 1 base; unmatched junction bases: 2. In germline, CDR1 is ENHRY, CDR2 SYGVKD. The CDR3 loop is CAIRDRVSYEQYF. The CDR3, as DNA: TGTGCCATCAGGGACAGGGTTTCCTACGAGCAGTACTTC.

The chain carries TRBV2 and TRBJ1-4, with TRBD1 matching 7 bases. There are 14 residues in the CDR3. Trimming took 4 bases from V and 6 from J; bases not matched to a gene: 5. Germline V gives CDR1 SNHLY, CDR2 FYNNEI. CDR3 nucleotide sequence: TGTGCCAGCAGTGCACAGGGGATGGATGAAAAACTGTTTTTT. This translates into CASSAQGMDEKLFF. Combining the CDR3 with reference TRBV2 and TRBJ1-4 gives the whole variable domain EPEVTQTPSHQVTQMGQEVILRCVPISNHLYFYWYRQILGQKVEFLVSFYNNEISEKSEIFDDQFSVERPDGSNFTLKIRSTKLEDSAMYFCASSAQGMDEKLFFGSGTQLSVL.

The chain uses TRBV2 and TRBJ1-2, with 9 bases lining up with TRBD1. This CDR3 is built from 18 residues. Losses at the gene ends were 7 bases for V and 0 bases for J; bases not matched to a gene: 15. Germline CDR1 reads SNHLY; CDR2 reads FYNNEI. CDR3 bases: TGTGCCAGCACCGAGGAAGGGACAGGGACAATCTCTAACTATGGCTACACCTTC. This translates into CASTEEGTGTISNYGYTF.